This T cell receptor beta chain was retrieved from a study of T cells in narcolepsy. The count of this clone is one. TCRdb's copy holds only in-frame clones and misses some; the assay was immunoSEQ multiplex PCR. The repertoire holds tens of thousands of clones, around 81% seen once, with about 4.4% in the top ten. The V gene lost 1 base and the J gene lost 3 bases, with 12 bases spanning the gap. The CDR3 length is 15 residues. Germline V gene data show CDR1 as SGHDT and CDR2 as YYEEEE. The TCR comes from a human donor in good health. Sample: memory (CD45RA-) CD4+ T cells from blood. The chain combines TRBV5-6 with TRBJ2-3; D perhaps matches TRBD1 (7 bases). The CDR3 coding sequence is TGTGCCAGCAGCTTGCGGCAGGGGGGAACAGATACGCAGTATTTT. Its protein product is CASSLRQGGTDTQYF.